Listed below are T cell receptor beta chains from one sample, sequenced in a study of cytomegalovirus exposure and HLA in healthy donors. TCRdb keeps only in-frame clones here, not all; method: immunoSEQ multiplex PCR. Among about 97,000 clones listed, around 74% were seen once. Material: PBMCs. These receptors came from a middle-aged woman in good health and CMV-seronegative. Both conserved end residues are part of each CDR3. The D gene is left open where the match is weak. Only some rows state a clone size, as once, few, many or a class for expanded clones.

cdr3_aa cdr3_nt j_call clone_size d_call v_call
CASSTRTSGGTGELFF TGTGCCAGCAGCACCAGGACTAGCGGGGGCACCGGGGAGCTGTTTTTT TRBJ2-2 few TRBD2 TRBV11-3
CASSEGIAYEQYF TGTGCCAGCAGCGAAGGAATAGCCTACGAGCAGTACTTC TRBJ2-7 . . TRBV14
CASSLEVLAGGYNEQFF TGCGCCAGCAGCTTGGAGGTACTAGCGGGAGGGTACAATGAGCAGTTCTTC TRBJ2-1 few TRBD2 TRBV5-1
CASSPWDNSEQYF TGTGCCAGCAGTCCATGGGACAACTCCGAGCAGTACTTC TRBJ2-7 . . TRBV6-6
CASSIRGGSAEQYF TGTGCCAGCAGCATCAGAGGCGGGAGTGCCGAGCAGTACTTC TRBJ2-7 . TRBD2 TRBV28
CSSTSQGVTTEAFF TGTTCCAGCACCTCCCAAGGGGTTACGACTGAAGCTTTCTTT TRBJ1-1 . . TRBV7-9
CARALAGELFF TGTGCCAGAGCCTTGGCCGGGGAGCTGTTTTTT TRBJ2-2 . . TRBV2
CASSSYTGTGVEKLFF TGTGCCAGCAGTTCCTACACCGGGACAGGGGTCGAAAAACTGTTTTTT TRBJ1-4 . TRBD1 TRBV28
CASSPLLASDTGELFF TGCGCCAGCAGCCCCTTACTAGCTTCCGACACCGGGGAGCTGTTTTTT TRBJ2-2 . . TRBV5-1
CASRDRTVNTIYF TGTGCCAGCCGTGACCGGACAGTAAACACCATATATTTT TRBJ1-3 . . TRBV19
CATSRSPLTGSDHTDTQYF TGTGCCACCAGCAGATCCCCGCTTACGGGAAGTGACCACACAGATACGCAGTATTTT TRBJ2-3 . . TRBV15
CASSVFGSGYNEQFF TGCGCCAGCAGTGTCTTTGGGAGTGGGTACAATGAGCAGTTCTTC TRBJ2-1 . . TRBV10-1
CASSLFTGLSRNEQFF TGTGCCAGCAGTTTATTTACGGGACTAAGTCGGAATGAGCAGTTCTTC TRBJ2-1 . TRBD2 TRBV27
CASSERYDFPNQPQHF TGTGCCAGCAGTGAAAGGTATGACTTCCCAAATCAGCCCCAGCATTTT TRBJ1-5 few . TRBV6-1
CSVGTANTEAFF TGCAGCGTTGGGACAGCGAACACTGAAGCTTTCTTT TRBJ1-1 few . TRBV29-1
CAWRSGPGLWTQYF TGTGCCTGGAGATCAGGACCGGGGTTGTGGACCCAGTACTTC TRBJ2-5 . . TRBV30
CASSNNVGANVLTF TGTGCCAGCAGTAACAACGTTGGGGCCAACGTCCTGACTTTC TRBJ2-6 . . TRBV11-2
CASSLAGVEQYF TGTGCCAGCAGCTTAGCCGGTGTCGAGCAGTACTTC TRBJ2-7 . . TRBV7-6
CATSRDSSNQPQHF TGTGCCACCAGCAGGGACAGTAGCAATCAGCCCCAGCATTTT TRBJ1-5 . . TRBV15
CSVARGGSTDTQYF TGCAGCGTTGCGCGGGGAGGGAGCACAGATACGCAGTATTTT TRBJ2-3 . TRBD2 TRBV29-1
CASSPTSGSLNEQFF TGTGCCAGTAGTCCCACTAGCGGGAGTCTCAATGAGCAGTTCTTC TRBJ2-1 . TRBD2 TRBV19
CASSPRAGTGKFSPLHF TGTGCCAGCAGCCCTCGAGCGGGGACAGGGAAGTTTTCACCCCTCCACTTT TRBJ1-6 . TRBD1 TRBV4-2
CASSRGQGLSYEQYF TGTGCCAGCAGCCGTGGACAGGGCCTCTCCTACGAGCAGTACTTC TRBJ2-7 . TRBD1 TRBV7-9
CASSFGGEEFLQYF TGTGCCAGCAGTTTCGGGGGGGAGGAGTTTTTGCAGTATTTT TRBJ2-3 . TRBD2 TRBV28
CASSPWTGGRIGYTF TGCGCCAGCAGTCCATGGACAGGGGGAAGGATAGGCTACACCTTC TRBJ1-2 . TRBD1 TRBV4-3
CASSSPPAVDRGGSETQYF TGTGCCAGCAGCTCCCCCCCGGCGGTGGACAGGGGAGGTTCAGAGACCCAGTACTTC TRBJ2-5 . TRBD1 TRBV28
CSVGGGDGYEQYF TGCAGCGTTGGGGGGGGTGACGGCTACGAGCAGTACTTC TRBJ2-7 . TRBD2 TRBV29-1
CASSTGTSGSQETQYF TGTGCCAGCAGCACCGGGACTAGCGGGAGTCAAGAGACCCAGTACTTC TRBJ2-5 . TRBD2 TRBV11-2
CASIRGQTVTEAFF TGTGCCAGTATTAGGGGACAAACGGTAACTGAAGCTTTCTTT TRBJ1-1 . . TRBV19
CASSYRLAGYNEQFF TGTGCCAGCAGTTATCGACTAGCGGGCTACAATGAGCAGTTCTTC TRBJ2-1 . TRBD2 TRBV6-5
CASSLVGLAGDPRAQYF TGTGCCAGCAGCTTGGTCGGACTAGCGGGGGATCCAAGGGCCCAGTACTTC TRBJ2-5 . TRBD2 TRBV5-6
CASSSRGISTDTQYF TGTGCCAGCAGTTCTAGGGGAATTAGCACAGATACGCAGTATTTT TRBJ2-3 once . TRBV7-9
CASSLGGGDYNEQFF TGTGCCAGCAGCTTGGGCGGGGGGGACTACAATGAGCAGTTCTTC TRBJ2-1 . TRBD2 TRBV7-3
CASSGRGRVAAFTQYF TGTGCCAGCAGTGGCCGGGGGAGGGTAGCGGCATTTACGCAGTATTTT TRBJ2-3 . TRBD2 TRBV6-1
CASGLGTGTYEQYF TGTGCTAGTGGTTTGGGGACAGGGACCTACGAGCAGTACTTC TRBJ2-7 once TRBD1 TRBV12-5
CASSGGTSASYEQYF TGTGCCAGCAGTGGGGGGACTAGCGCCTCCTACGAGCAGTACTTC TRBJ2-7 . TRBD2 TRBV2
CAISGVAGLTGSDTQYF TGTGCCATCAGTGGGGTTGCGGGCCTCACGGGATCAGATACGCAGTATTTT TRBJ2-3 . . TRBV10-3
CASSTLAGTYEQYF TGTGCCAGTAGTACACTAGCGGGGACCTACGAGCAGTACTTC TRBJ2-7 . TRBD2 TRBV19
CASSLVEAGSPSYNEQFF TGTGCCAGCAGCTTAGTGGAGGCGGGCAGCCCCTCCTACAATGAGCAGTTCTTC TRBJ2-1 once . TRBV7-2
CASLAGATYEQYF TGTGCCAGCCTAGCAGGGGCTACCTACGAGCAGTACTTC TRBJ2-7 . . TRBV28